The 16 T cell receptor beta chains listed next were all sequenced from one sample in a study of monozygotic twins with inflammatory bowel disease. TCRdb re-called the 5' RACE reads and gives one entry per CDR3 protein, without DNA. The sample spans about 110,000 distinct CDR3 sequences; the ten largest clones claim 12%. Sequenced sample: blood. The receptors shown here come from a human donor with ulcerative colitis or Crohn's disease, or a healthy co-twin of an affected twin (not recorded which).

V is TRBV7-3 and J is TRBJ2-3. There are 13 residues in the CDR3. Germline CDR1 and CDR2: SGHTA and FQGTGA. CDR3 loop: CASSPQLTDTQYF.

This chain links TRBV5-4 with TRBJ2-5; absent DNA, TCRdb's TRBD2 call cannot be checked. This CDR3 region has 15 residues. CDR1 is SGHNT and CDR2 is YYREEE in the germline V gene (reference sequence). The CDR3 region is CASSLTSGGAETQYF.

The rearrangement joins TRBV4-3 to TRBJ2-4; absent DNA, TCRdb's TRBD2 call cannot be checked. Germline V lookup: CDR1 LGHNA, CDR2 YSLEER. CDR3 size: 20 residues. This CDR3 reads CASSQDRATSLVGAKNIQYF.

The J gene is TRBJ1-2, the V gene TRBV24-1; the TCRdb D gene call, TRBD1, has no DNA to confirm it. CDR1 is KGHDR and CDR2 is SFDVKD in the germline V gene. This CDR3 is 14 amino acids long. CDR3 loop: CATSDPDRDVGYTF.

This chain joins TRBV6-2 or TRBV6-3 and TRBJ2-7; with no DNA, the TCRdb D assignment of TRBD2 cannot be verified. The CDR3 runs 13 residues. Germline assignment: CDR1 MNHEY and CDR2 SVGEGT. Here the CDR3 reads CASTIPASYEQYF.

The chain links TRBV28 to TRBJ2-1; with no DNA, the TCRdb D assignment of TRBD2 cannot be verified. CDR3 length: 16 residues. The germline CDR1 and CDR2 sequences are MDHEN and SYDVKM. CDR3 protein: CASSLWTSGGADEQFF.

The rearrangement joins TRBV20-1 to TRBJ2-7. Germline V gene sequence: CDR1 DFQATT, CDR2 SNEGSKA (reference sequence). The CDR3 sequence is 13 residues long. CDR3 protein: CSASVYPTYEQYF.

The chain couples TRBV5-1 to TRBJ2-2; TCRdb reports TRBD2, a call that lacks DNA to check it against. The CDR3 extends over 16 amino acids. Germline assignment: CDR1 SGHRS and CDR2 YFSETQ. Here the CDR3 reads CASSPGQGLNTGELFF.

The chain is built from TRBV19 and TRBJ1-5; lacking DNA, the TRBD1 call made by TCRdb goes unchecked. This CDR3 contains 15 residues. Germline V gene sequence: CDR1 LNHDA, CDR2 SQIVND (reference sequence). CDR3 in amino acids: CASSIRGQGSQPQHF. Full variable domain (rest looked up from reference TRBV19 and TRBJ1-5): DGGITQSPKYLFRKEGQNVTLSCEQNLNHDAMYWYRQDPGQGLRLIYYSQIVNDFQKGDIAEGYSVSREKKESFPLTVTSAQKNPTAFYLCASSIRGQGSQPQHFGDGTRLSIL.

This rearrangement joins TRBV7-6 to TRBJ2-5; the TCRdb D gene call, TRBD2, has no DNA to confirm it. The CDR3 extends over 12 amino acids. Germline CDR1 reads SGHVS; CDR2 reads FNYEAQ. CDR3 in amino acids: CASSSRSKTQYF.

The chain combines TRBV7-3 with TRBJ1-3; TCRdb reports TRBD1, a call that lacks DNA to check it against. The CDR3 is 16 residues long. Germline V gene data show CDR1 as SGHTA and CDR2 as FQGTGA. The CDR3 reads CASSPTGGGSGNTIYF.

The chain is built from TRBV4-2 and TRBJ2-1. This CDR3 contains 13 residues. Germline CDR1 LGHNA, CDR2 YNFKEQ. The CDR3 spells CASSQGDYNEQFF.

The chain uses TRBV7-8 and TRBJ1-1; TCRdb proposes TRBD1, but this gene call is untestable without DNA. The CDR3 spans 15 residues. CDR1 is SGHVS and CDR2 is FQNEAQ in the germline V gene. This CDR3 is CASSLEGAIWAEAFF.

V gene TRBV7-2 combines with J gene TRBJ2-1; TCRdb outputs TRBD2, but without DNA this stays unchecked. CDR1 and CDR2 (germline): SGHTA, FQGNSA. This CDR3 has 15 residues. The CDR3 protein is CASSLEAGVGNEQFF.

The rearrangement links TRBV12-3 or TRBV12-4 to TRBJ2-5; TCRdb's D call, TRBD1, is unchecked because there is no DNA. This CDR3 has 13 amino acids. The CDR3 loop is CACNGADQETQYF.

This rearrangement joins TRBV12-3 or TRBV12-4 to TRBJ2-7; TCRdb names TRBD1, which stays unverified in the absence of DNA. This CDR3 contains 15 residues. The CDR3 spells CASSLDTGFNYEQYF.